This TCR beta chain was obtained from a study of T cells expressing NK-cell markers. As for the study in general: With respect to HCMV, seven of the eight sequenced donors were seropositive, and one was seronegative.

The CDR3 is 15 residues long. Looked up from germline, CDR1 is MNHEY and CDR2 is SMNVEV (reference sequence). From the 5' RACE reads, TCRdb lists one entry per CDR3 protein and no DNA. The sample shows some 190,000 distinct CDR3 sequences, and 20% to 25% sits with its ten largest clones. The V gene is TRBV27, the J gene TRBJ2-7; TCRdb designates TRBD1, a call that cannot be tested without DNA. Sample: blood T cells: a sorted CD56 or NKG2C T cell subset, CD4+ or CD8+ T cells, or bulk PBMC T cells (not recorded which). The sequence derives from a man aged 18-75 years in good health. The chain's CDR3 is CASSDWTGGSGEQYF.